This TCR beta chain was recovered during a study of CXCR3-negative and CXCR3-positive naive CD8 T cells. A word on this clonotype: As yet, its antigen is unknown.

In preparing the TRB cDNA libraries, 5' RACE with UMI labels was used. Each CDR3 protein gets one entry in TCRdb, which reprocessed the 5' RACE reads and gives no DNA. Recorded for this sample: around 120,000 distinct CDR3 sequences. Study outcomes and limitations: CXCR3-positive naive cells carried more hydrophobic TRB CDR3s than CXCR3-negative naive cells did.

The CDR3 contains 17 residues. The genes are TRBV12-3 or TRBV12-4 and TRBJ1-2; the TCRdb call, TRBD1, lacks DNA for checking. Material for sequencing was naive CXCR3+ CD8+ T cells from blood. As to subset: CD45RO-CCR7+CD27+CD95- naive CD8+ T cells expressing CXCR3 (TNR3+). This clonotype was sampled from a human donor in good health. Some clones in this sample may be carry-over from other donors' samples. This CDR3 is CASSLNPKPGPYYGYTF.